This TCR beta chain was identified in a study of PD-1 blockade in classical Hodgkin lymphoma. Study results and limitations: TCR diversity at baseline was reported to be reduced in newly diagnosed patients relative to healthy donors.

Turning to this clone: Antigen unknown.

Profiled with immunoSEQ multiplex PCR; TCRdb holds only in-frame clones, not every one. The sample shows just under 100,000 clones, approximately 88% of them seen only once. The CDR3 covers 15 residues. Looked up from germline, CDR1 is SGHRS and CDR2 is YFSETQ. V was clipped by 0 bases and J by 5 bases; unmatched bases: 7. With no exception, relapse followed autologous stem cell transplantation in all patients, and brentuximab vedotin exposure varied. The material was peripheral blood mononuclear cells (PBMCs), obtained at baseline. The chain employs TRBV5-1 and TRBJ2-5, with 7 bases matching TRBD2. The receptor was derived from a human donor with classical Hodgkin lymphoma. DNA for the CDR3: TGCGCCAGCAGCTTGGGGAGCGGGGTGGTCGAGACCCAGTACTTC. Translating it yields CASSLGSGVVETQYF.